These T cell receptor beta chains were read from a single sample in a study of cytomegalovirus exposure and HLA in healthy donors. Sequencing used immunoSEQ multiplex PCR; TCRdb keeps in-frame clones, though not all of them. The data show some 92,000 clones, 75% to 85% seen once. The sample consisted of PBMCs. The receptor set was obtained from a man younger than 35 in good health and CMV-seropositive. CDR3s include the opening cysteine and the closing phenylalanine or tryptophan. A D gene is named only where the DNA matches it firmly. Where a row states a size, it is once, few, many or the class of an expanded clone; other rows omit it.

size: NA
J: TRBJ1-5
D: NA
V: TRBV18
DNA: TGTGCCAGCTCATTTCAGGGCCAAGCAACCCAGCATTTT
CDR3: CASSFQGQATQHF

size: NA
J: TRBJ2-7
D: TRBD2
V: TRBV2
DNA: TGTGCCAGCAGTGACTCGCTAGCGGGGGTCCGGGGCTCCTACGAGCAGTACTTC
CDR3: CASSDSLAGVRGSYEQYF

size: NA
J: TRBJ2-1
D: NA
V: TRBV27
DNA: TGTGCCAGCAGTTTAAGCGTCGGGGATCTCTACAATGAGCAGTTCTTC
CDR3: CASSLSVGDLYNEQFF

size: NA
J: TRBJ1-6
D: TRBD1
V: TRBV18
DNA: TGTGCCAGCTCAACTACAGGGGGCGCGGATTCACCCCTCCACTTT
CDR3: CASSTTGGADSPLHF

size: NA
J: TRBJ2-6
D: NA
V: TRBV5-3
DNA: TGTGCCAGAAGTCGAGGGTACGTCCTGACTTTC
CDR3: CARSRGYVLTF

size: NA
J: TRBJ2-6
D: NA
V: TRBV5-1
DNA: TGCGCCAGCAGCTTGGCCGTTCTAACCGGGGCCAACGTCCTGACTTTC
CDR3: CASSLAVLTGANVLTF

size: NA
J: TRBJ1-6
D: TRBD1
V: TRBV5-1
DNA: TGCGCCAGCAGCGGAGGACAGGGCGGTAATTCACCCCTCCACTTT
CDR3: CASSGGQGGNSPLHF

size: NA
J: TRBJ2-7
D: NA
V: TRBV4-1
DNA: TGCGCCAGCAGCCAAGAACTCAGCGGCTCCTACGAGCAGTACTTC
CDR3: CASSQELSGSYEQYF

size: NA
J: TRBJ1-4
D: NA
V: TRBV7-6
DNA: TGTGCCAGCAGCTCAGGCCCAACTAATGAAAAACTGTTTTTT
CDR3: CASSSGPTNEKLFF

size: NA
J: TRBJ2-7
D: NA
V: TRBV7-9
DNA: TGTGCCAGCAGCTTAGCGGGAGGATACGAGCAGTACTTC
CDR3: CASSLAGGYEQYF

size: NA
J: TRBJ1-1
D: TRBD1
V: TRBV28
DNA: TGTGCCAGCAGTTTACAGGGGGCAGAGGGGTTTGAAGCTTTCTTT
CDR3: CASSLQGAEGFEAFF

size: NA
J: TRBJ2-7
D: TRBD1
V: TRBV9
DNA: TGTGCCAGCAGCGTAGAGGGGGACAGAGGCTACGAGCAGTACTTC
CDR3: CASSVEGDRGYEQYF

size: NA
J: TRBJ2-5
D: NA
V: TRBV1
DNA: TGCACCAGCAGCCAAGATCTAGCGGGGGGGCAAGAGACCCAGTACTTC
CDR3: CTSSQDLAGGQETQYF

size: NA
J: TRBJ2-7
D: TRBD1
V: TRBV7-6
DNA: TGTGCCAGCAGCCGCGAAGGGGGCGAGTCCTACGAGCAGTACTTC
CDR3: CASSREGGESYEQYF

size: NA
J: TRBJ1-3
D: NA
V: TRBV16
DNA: TGTGCCAGCAGCCAATTTGACAGCCTCTCTGGAAACACCATATATTTT
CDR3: CASSQFDSLSGNTIYF

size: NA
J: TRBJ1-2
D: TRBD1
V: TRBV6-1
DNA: TGTGCCAGCACCGATGCCCCGGACAGGGGAGGCTACACCTTC
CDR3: CASTDAPDRGGYTF

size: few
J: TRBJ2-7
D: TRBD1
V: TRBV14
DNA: TGTGCCAGCAGCCAACCCGCCGGGACAGGGAAGGGCTCCTACGAGCAGTACTTC
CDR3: CASSQPAGTGKGSYEQYF

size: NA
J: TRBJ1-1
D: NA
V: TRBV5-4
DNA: TGTGCCAGCAGCCCGAAGCGAGCTATCACTGAAGCTTTCTTT
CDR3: CASSPKRAITEAFF

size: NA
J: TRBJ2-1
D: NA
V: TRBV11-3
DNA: TGTGCCAGCAGCCCGAGAGGGTTGCGTGAGCAGTTCTTC
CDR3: CASSPRGLREQFF

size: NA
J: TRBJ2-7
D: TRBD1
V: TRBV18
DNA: TGTGCCAGCTCACCACCACAGGGGTGGGGCTACGAGCAGTACTTC
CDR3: CASSPPQGWGYEQYF

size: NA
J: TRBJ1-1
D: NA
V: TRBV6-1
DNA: TGTGCCAGCAGTGAAGAGTCGCGGCTGAACACTGAAGCTTTCTTT
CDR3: CASSEESRLNTEAFF

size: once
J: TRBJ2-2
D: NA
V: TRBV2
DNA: TGTGCCAGCAGCACAGGGAACACCGGGGAGCTGTTTTTT
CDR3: CASSTGNTGELFF

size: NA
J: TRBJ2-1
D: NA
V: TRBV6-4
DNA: TGTGCCAGCAGTGACTCGAGTGAGGGTAATGAGCAGTTCTTC
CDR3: CASSDSSEGNEQFF

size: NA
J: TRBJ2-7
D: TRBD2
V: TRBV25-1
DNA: TGTGCCAGCAGTGCGGGACTAGCGGCTGCCTACGAGCAGTACTTC
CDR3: CASSAGLAAAYEQYF

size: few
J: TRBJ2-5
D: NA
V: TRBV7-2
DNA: TGTGCCAGCAGCTCAAGGTCGGCAGGGGAACAGTACTTC
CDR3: CASSSRSAGEQYF